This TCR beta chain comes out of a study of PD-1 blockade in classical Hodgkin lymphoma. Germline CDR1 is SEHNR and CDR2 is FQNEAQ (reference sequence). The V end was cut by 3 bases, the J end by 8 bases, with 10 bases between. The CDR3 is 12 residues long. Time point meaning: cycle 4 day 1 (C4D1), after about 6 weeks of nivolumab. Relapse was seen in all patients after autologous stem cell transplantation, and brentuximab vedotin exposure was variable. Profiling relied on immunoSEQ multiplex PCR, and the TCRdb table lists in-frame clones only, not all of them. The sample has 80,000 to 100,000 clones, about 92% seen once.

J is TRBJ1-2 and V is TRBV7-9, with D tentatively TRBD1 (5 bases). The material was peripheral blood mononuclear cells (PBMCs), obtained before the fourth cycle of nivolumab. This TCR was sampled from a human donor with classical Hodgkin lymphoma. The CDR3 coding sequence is TGTGCCAGCAGCTTTGGGGGGTCGGGCTACACCTTC. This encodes CASSFGGSGYTF.